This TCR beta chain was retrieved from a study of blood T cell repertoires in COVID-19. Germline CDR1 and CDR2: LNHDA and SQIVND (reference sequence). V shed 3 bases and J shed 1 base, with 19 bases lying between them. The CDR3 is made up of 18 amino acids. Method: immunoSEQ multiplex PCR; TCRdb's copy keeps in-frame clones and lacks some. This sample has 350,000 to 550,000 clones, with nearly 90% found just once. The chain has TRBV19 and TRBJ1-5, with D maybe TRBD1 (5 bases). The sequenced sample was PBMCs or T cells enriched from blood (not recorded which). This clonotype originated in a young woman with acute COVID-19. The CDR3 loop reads CASSIGPRGLLSNQPQHF. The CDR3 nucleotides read TGTGCCAGTAGTATTGGACCAAGGGGCCTTCTAAGCAATCAGCCCCAGCATTTT.